This entry describes one T cell receptor beta chain. Its antigen remains unknown. The data originate from a study of T cell responses to AZD1222 COVID-19 vaccine. General study results and limits: Spike-specific TCR repertoires showed rising breadth and depth after two AZD1222 doses.

The CDR3 length is 14 residues. Looked up from germline, CDR1 is MNHNY and CDR2 is SVGAGI (reference sequence). V lost 6 bases and J lost 7; bases outside the gene matches: 6. Assay used: immunoSEQ multiplex PCR; TCRdb lists only in-frame clones, some missing. Among roughly 120,000 clones, 85% to 95% were seen once, and the ten largest hold more than 1.5%. The sequencing used peripheral blood, collected 28 days after the second AZD1222 dose. The receptor comes from an adult who received the AZD1222 COVID-19 vaccine. The chain couples TRBV6-6 to TRBJ1-6; 7 bases line up with TRBD1. CDR3 protein: CASSIQGSNSPLHF. Here the CDR3 DNA reads TGTGCCAGCAGCATACAGGGGTCGAATTCACCCCTCCACTTT.